The present TCR beta chain was sequenced within a study of shared clonotypes between healthy human individuals. Study-level points and caveats: Though the depth was large, rarefaction showed that sorted-subset sequencing was incomplete. Naive subsets usually exceeded memory subsets in estimated richness.

CDR3 length: 14 residues. Germline lookup yields CDR1 MDHEN and CDR2 SYDVKM. V was trimmed by 3 bases and J by 3 bases, leaving 11 bases between them. Comment on this clone: Its target is unknown.

Sequencing was performed with immunoSEQ multiplex PCR; in TCRdb, only in-frame clones are kept and a portion is missing. The sample comprises about 2,500,000 clones, approximately 90% of which are singletons, and over 0.12% rests with the top ten. This sequence joins TRBV28 and TRBJ1-2; TRBD1 might be the D (6 bases). The receptor was derived from a man aged 18 to 30 in good health. Sequenced sample: naive CD4+ T cells sorted from blood. Subset here: CD45RA+ positively selected. The CDR3 DNA is TGTGCCAGCAGTTTCTTGTCAGGGGACTATGGCTACACCTTC. Protein: CASSFLSGDYGYTF.